This T cell receptor beta chain was documented in a study of blood T cell repertoires in COVID-19. On the study more broadly: The study drew acute and convalescent COVID-19 samples from the United States, Italy and Spain. T cells, B-cell-depleted T cells, or PBMCs provided the cDNA or gDNA that served as material.

As originally analysed: Quantification of nucleated cells was approximated via reference gene primer amplification. Clones were sequenced by immunoSEQ multiplex PCR, and TCRdb holds only the in-frame ones, with some missing. Clone size and V and J calls were adopted from that table, with D and trimming inferred from the DNA. Counted here are about 300,000 clones, about nine tenths occurring once; the ten biggest clones make up approximately 1.6%. This clone was detected only once. V shed 5 bases and J 4 bases; nucleotides not matched to a gene: 0. The CDR3 length is 13 residues. This clonotype was sampled from a woman between 40 and 50 years old who had recovered from COVID-19. Sequenced input: peripheral blood. This chain joins TRBV12-3 or TRBV12-4 and TRBJ2-2; 8 bases are a match to TRBD1. The CDR3 is CASSDRGTGELFF. In DNA, the CDR3 is TGTGCCAGCAGTGACAGGGGCACCGGGGAGCTGTTTTTT.